The clone carrying this TCR beta chain appeared many times. Total RNA was extracted at no less than 5 micrograms per sample. A J-beta primer mix and a sample-barcoded 5' primer were used in a second PCR of about 7 to 12 cycles. Every sample returned 2.5 million or more CDR3-containing paired-end reads. TCRdb fed the 5' RACE reads into MiXCR, producing one record per CDR3 protein. Of about 930,000 distinct CDR3 sequences listed, roughly 28% are singletons. The length of the CDR3 is 13 residues. Germline V lookup: CDR1 SQVTM, CDR2 ANQGSEA. V was cut by 6 bases and J by 11 bases, with 22 bases left in between. The data are from a study of blood T cells in healthy people across ages. Another study also made use of these data, one on T cells of mothers and their children. That report notes: A few healthy Caucasian mothers gave samples, and so did their six children. Versus unrelated pairs, overlap was slightly higher in related mother-child pairs, without reaching significance.

The receptor comes from a woman in her thirties or forties in good health. This rearrangement joins TRBV29-1 to TRBJ2-5; D is possibly TRBD2 (6 bases). Sequences were obtained from blood. The CDR3 DNA follows: TGCAGCGTGGACGGGAGAGGGCGAGGGGAGCAGTACTTC. Its translation: CSVDGRGRGEQYF. The variable domain in full, completed from reference TRBV29-1 and TRBJ2-5, reads SAVISQKPSRDICQRGTSLTIQCQVDSQVTMMFWYRQQPGQSLTLIATANQGSEATYESGFVIDKFPISRPNLTFSTLTVSNMSPEDSSIYLCSVDGRGRGEQYFGPGTRLLVL.